This passage covers 3 T cell receptor beta chains from one sample sequenced in a study of beta chain features in type 1 diabetes. The study reverse transcribed the entire isolated RNA, so it sequenced expressed TCRB transcripts. The repertoire was sequenced with immunoSEQ multiplex PCR; TCRdb's copy has only in-frame clones and lacks some. This sample yields around 290,000 clones, of which roughly 8% are seen a single time; approximately 0.93% belongs to the top ten. The sample consisted of central memory CD4+ T cells from blood. These TCRs come from a woman between 18 and 29 years old in good health.

This sequence joins TRBV4-2 and TRBJ2-5; no firm D call. CDR1 is LGHNA and CDR2 is YNFKEQ in the germline V gene. CDR3 length: 12 amino acids. The germline V and J ends were trimmed by 5 bases and 2 bases, with 6 bases remaining between them. CDR3 bases: TGTGCCAGCAGCGGTCCGCAAGAGACCCAGTACTTC. Its protein product is CASSGPQETQYF.

Turning to this clone: The sample carries other DNA sequences with the same CDR3. The chain employs TRBV9 and TRBJ1-6; 7 bases agree with TRBD1. The germline V gene has CDR1 SGDLS and CDR2 YYNGEE. V gave up 1 base and J gave up 8 bases; unmatched junction bases: 3. CDR3 size: 14 residues. CDR3 sequence reads: CASSVRDSYSPLHF. CDR3 sequence (DNA): TGTGCCAGCAGCGTAAGGGACAGCTATTCACCCCTCCACTTT.

This clone was counted at least ten times. This sequence joins TRBV11-2 and TRBJ2-7; the D is unclear. Germline values: CDR1 SGHAT, CDR2 FQNNGV. The length of the CDR3 is 14 residues. The ends were cut back, 2 bases at V and 6 bases at J, with 14 bases in the middle. DNA for the CDR3: TGTGCCAGCAGCTTAATGTCAGGCTATGGCGAGCAGTACGTC. Encoded protein: CASSLMSGYGEQYV.